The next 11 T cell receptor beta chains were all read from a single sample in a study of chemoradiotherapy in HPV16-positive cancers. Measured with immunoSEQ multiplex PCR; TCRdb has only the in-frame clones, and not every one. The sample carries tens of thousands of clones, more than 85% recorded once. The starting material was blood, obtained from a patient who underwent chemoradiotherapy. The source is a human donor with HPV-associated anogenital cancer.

CDR3 sequence (DNA): TGTGCCAGCAGTGACTACAGATCTAGCACAGATACGCAGTATTTT. Translating it yields CASSDYRSSTDTQYF. The rearrangement joins TRBV6-1 to TRBJ2-3; D ambiguous. V was shortened by 3 bases and J by 0 bases, with 10 bases between the two germline ends. The CDR3 loop spans 15 amino acids. Germline lookup yields CDR1 MNHNS and CDR2 SASEGT.

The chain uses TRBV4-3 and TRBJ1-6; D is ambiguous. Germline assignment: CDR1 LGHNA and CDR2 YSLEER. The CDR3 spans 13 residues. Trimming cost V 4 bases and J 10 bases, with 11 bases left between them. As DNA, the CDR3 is TGCGCCAGCAGCCCACGCGTAGGGTCACCCCTCCACTTT. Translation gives CASSPRVGSPLHF.

In nucleotides, the CDR3 is TGTGCCATCAGTGAGTCGATAGGCAGGGGGTCTGGCAATGAGCAGTTCTTC. This codes for CAISESIGRGSGNEQFF. The rearrangement joins TRBV10-3 to TRBJ2-1; 7 nucleotides match TRBD1. The CDR3 runs to 17 residues. The germline CDR1 and CDR2 sequences are ENHRY and SYGVKD. After removal of 0 bases from V and 6 bases from J, the junction contained 11 bases not matched to a gene.

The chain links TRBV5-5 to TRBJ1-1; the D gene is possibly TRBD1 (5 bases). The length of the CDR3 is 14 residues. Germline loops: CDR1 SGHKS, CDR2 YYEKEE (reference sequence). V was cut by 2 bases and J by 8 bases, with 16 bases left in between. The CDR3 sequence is CASSFWLNRLEAFF. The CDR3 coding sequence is TGTGCCAGCAGCTTTTGGCTAAACAGGCTCGAAGCTTTCTTT.

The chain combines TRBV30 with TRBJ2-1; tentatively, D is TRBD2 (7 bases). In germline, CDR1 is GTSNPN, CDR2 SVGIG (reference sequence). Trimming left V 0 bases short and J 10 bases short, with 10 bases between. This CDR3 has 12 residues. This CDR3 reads CAWSVKGGEQFF. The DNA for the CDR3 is TGTGCCTGGAGTGTAAAGGGGGGGGAGCAGTTCTTC. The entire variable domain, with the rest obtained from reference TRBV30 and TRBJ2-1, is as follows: SQTIHQWPATLVQPVGSPLSLECTVEGTSNPNLYWYRQAAGRGLQLLFYSVGIGQISSEVPQNLSASRPQDRQFILSSKKLLLSDSGFYLCAWSVKGGEQFFGPGTRLTVL.

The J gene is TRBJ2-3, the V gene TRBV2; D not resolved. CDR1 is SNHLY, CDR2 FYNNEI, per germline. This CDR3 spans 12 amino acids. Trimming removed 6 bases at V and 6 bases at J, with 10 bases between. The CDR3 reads CASRRLGDTQYF. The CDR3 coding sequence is TGTGCCAGCAGGCGGTTGGGTGATACGCAGTATTTT.

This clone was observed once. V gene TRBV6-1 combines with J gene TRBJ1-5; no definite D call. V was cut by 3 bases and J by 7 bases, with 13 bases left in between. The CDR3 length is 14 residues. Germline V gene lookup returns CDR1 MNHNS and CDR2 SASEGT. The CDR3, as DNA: TGTGCCAGCAGTGAGGCCGGGAAGGGCCAGCCCCAGCATTTT. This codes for CASSEAGKGQPQHF.

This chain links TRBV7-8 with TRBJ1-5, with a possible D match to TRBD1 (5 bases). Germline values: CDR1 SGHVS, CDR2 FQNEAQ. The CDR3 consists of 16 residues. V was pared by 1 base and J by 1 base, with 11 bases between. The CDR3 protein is CASSLEGKLSNQPQHF. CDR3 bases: TGTGCCAGCAGCTTAGAGGGGAAGTTAAGCAATCAGCCCCAGCATTTT.

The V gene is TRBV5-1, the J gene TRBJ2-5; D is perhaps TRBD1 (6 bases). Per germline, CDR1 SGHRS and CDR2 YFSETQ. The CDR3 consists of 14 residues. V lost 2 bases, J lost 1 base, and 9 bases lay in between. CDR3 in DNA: TGCGCCAGCAGCTTCCAGGGGTTCCAAGAGACCCAGTACTTC. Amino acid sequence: CASSFQGFQETQYF.

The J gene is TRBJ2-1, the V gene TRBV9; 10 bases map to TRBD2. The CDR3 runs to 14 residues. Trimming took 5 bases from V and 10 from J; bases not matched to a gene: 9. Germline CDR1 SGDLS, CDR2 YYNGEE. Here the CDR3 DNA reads TGTGCCAGCAGGGCCCCTGGTAGCGGGGGGGAGCAGTTCTTC. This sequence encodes CASRAPGSGGEQFF.

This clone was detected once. CDR3 protein: CASISPGSPDTQYF. The CDR3 DNA is TGTGCCAGCATTTCCCCAGGGAGCCCAGATACGCAGTATTTT. This rearrangement joins TRBV6-6 to TRBJ2-3; D assignment may be TRBD1 or TRBD2 (5 bases each). This CDR3 contains 14 residues. V was cut by 7 bases and J by 4 bases, with 15 bases left in between. Germline loops: CDR1 MNHNY, CDR2 SVGAGI (reference sequence).